The 5 T cell receptor beta chains below were found in one sample sequenced in a study of OX40 agonist ivuxolimab in advanced cancers. TCRdb's copy holds only in-frame clones and misses some; the assay was immunoSEQ multiplex PCR. The sample consists of 61,000 or so clones, roughly four fifths of them appearing once. Sequences were derived from CD4+ or CD8+ T cells sorted from blood, sampled in a trial of the OX40 agonist ivuxolimab. Receptors originate from an adult with an advanced solid tumor such as melanoma, head and neck, liver or kidney cancer.

The chain carries TRBV10-3 and TRBJ2-1; D possibly corresponds to TRBD1 (5 bases). The CDR3 covers 15 residues. The ends were cut back, 2 bases at V and 0 bases at J, with 8 bases in the middle. Germline-derived CDR1 and CDR2 are ENHRY and SYGVKD. CDR3 DNA: TGTGCCATCAGTGAGACAGGTAGCTCCTACAATGAGCAGTTCTTC. Translating gives CAISETGSSYNEQFF.

The CDR3 loop reads CASTRDYLSGANVLTF. In DNA form, the CDR3 reads TGTGCCAGCACCCGGGACTACCTCTCTGGGGCCAACGTCCTGACTTTC. V and J are TRBV4-2 and TRBJ2-6, with 7 bases matching TRBD2. CDR1 and CDR2 from the germline V gene are LGHNA and YNFKEQ. The CDR3 totals 16 residues. The V gene end was trimmed by 7 bases and the J gene end by 0 bases; junction bases not matched to a gene: 6.

The chain couples TRBV27 to TRBJ2-7, with D perhaps TRBD2 (5 bases). Germline V lookup: CDR1 MNHEY, CDR2 SMNVEV (reference sequence). V was cut by 3 bases and J by 3 bases, with 15 bases left in between. This CDR3 has 15 residues. The CDR3 sequence: CASSLMAGGLYEQYF. In DNA, the CDR3 is TGTGCCAGCAGTTTGATGGCAGGAGGACTCTACGAGCAGTACTTC.

This clone was detected once. The CDR3 region is CSVGRGDEKLFF. The CDR3, as DNA: TGCAGCGTTGGCCGGGGAGACGAAAAACTGTTTTTT. The V and J genes are TRBV29-1 and TRBJ1-4; no reliable D call. Germline lookup yields CDR1 SQVTM and CDR2 ANQGSEA. V dropped 4 bases and J dropped 8 bases, with 11 bases sitting between them. The CDR3 covers 12 residues. Supplemented by reference TRBV29-1 and TRBJ1-4, the full variable domain reads SAVISQKPSRDICQRGTSLTIQCQVDSQVTMMFWYRQQPGQSLTLIATANQGSEATYESGFVIDKFPISRPNLTFSTLTVSNMSPEDSSIYLCSVGRGDEKLFFGSGTQLSVL.

A single count supports this clone. The chain joins TRBV9 to TRBJ2-3; 7 bases align to TRBD1. The V and J ends lost 0 bases and 4 bases, in that order; junction bases with no gene match: 5. The germline V gene encodes CDR1 SGDLS and CDR2 YYNGEE. This CDR3 has 15 amino acids. CDR3 DNA: TGTGCCAGCAGCGTAGAGGGACAGCTATCAGATACGCAGTATTTT. Translating gives CASSVEGQLSDTQYF. The whole variable domain, remainder taken from reference TRBV9 and TRBJ2-3, is DSGVTQTPKHLITATGQRVTLRCSPRSGDLSVYWYQQSLDQGLQFLIQYYNGEERAKGNILERFSAQQFPDLHSELNLSSLELGDSALYFCASSVEGQLSDTQYFGPGTRLTVL.